What follows are 6 T cell receptor beta chains derived from one specimen sequenced in a study of CD8+ T cells in alopecia areata. Sorting of pooled cutaneous lymph node cells used CD4, CD8alpha, NKG2D, NKG2ACE and other markers. Extracted RNA was reverse transcribed into cDNA, the sequencing template. Method: immunoSEQ multiplex PCR; TCRdb's copy keeps in-frame clones and lacks some. The table lists roughly 260,000 clones, with no singletons. The sequencing input was CD4+ T cells sorted from a lymph node. These receptors all come from a C3H/HeJ mouse with alopecia areata. The MHC haplotype recorded for the strain is H2-k.

On this clone: Gene names follow the mouse nomenclature. The read halts 4 residues ahead of the CDR3 end, with the missing end drawn from the germline J gene. V usage is TRBV2 and J usage is TRBJ1-2; TRBD1 agrees at 9 bases. Germline CDR1 reads LGHNA; CDR2 reads YSYQKL. The CDR3 has 17 residues. V gave up 0 bases and J gave up 0 bases; unmatched junction bases: 5. CDR3 loop: CASSQDGDRVANSDYTF. The CDR3 DNA, read in part, is TGTGCCAGCAGCCAAGATGGGGACAGGGTAGCAAACTCC.

With regard to this clone: Germline and genes here are mouse. The read stops 4 residues short of the end of the CDR3; the missing end is completed from the germline J gene. The rearrangement joins TRBV31 to TRBJ1-2, with 7 bases that match TRBD1. The germline gives CDR1 GKSSPN, CDR2 SITVG. J gave up 0 bases and V 5 bases, and 6 bases lay outside the gene matches. The CDR3 loop spans 14 amino acids. CDR3 DNA, as far as it was read: TGTGCCTGGGGTCCGGGACAGTCAAACTCC. The encoded protein is CAWGPGQSNS. The full CDR3 sequence reads CAWGPGQSNSDYTF.

About this clone itself: The genes are named according to mouse. The read stops 4 residues short of the end of the CDR3; the missing end is completed from the germline J gene. V is TRBV1 and J is TRBJ2-1; TRBD2 agrees at 9 bases. V dropped 0 bases and J dropped 1; count of bases not matched to a gene: 4. The germline V gene has CDR1 NSQYPW and CDR2 LRSPGD (reference sequence). The CDR3 has 17 residues. CDR3 bases read: TGCACCTGCAGTGCAGATCGGCTGGGGGGGAACTATGCT. Translating it yields CTCSADRLGGNYA. The whole CDR3 protein reads CTCSADRLGGNYAEQFF.

Concerning this clone itself: The genes and germline here are from mouse. The read gets to within 4 residues of the CDR3 end, and the germline J gene fills in the rest. This rearrangement joins TRBV19 to TRBJ2-7; 12 nucleotides line up with TRBD2. The CDR3 is 15 residues long. V dropped 4 bases and J dropped 0; count of bases not matched to a gene: 2. Germline CDR1 FNHDT, CDR2 SITEND (reference sequence). The CDR3 sequence is CASSSDWGGSYEQYF. The DNA read from the CDR3 is TGTGCCAGCAGTTCGGACTGGGGGGGCTCCTAT.

A word on this clone: Gene labels here are mouse ones. The CDR3 end falls 4 residues outside the read, so it is completed with the germline J gene. V is TRBV31 and J is TRBJ2-1; 9 bases agree with TRBD2. The length of the CDR3 is 16 residues. Germline V lookup: CDR1 GKSSPN, CDR2 SITVG. The V gene end was trimmed by 3 bases and the J gene end by 1 base; junction bases not matched to a gene: 7. Here the CDR3 reads CAWSPSGTGNYAEQFF. Incomplete CDR3 DNA: TGTGCCTGGAGCCCCTCCGGGACTGGGAACTATGCT.

This clone has only a few counts. Mouse gene names and germline throughout. The read ends 4 residues before the CDR3 terminus; that terminus is restored from the germline J gene. This chain connects TRBV1 to TRBJ2-5; 8 bases map to TRBD2. CDR3 length: 14 residues. V shed 3 bases, J shed 3 bases, and the junction held 2 bases outside the gene matches. The germline gives CDR1 NSQYPW, CDR2 LRSPGD (reference sequence). This CDR3 reads CTCSARDWQDTQYF. The DNA read from the CDR3 is TGCACCTGCAGTGCCCGGGACTGGCAAGAC.